The 32 T cell receptor beta chains listed next were all sequenced from one sample in a study of neurological immune-mediated disorders. TCRdb reanalysed the 5' RACE reads using MiXCR and keeps one entry per CDR3 protein. This sample has tens of thousands of distinct CDR3 sequences, with 9.4% found just once. Sequenced: PBMCs. These receptors all stem from a man between 50 and 59 years old in good health.

The sample holds many counts of this clonotype. The rearrangement links TRBV12-3 or TRBV12-4 to TRBJ2-2; no clear D. V was cut by 5 bases and J by 6 bases, with 10 bases left in between. The CDR3 is made up of 13 amino acids. The CDR3 DNA is TGTGCCAGCAGTCCTGTAGGATCCGGGGAGCTGTTTTTT. This encodes CASSPVGSGELFF.

This clonotype has at least ten counts. CDR3 loop: CASSMTAYGYTF. The CDR3 DNA reads TGTGCCAGCAGCATGACTGCATATGGCTACACCTTC. The chain links TRBV28 to TRBJ1-2, with D unclear. The V end lost 6 bases, the J end lost 5 bases, and 10 bases lay between the germline ends. The CDR3 is 12 amino acids. Per germline, CDR1 MDHEN and CDR2 SYDVKM.

This clonotype was counted ten times or more. This CDR3 is CSASSDTYEQYF. The CDR3 DNA is TGCAGTGCTAGTTCGGATACCTACGAGCAGTACTTC. V usage is TRBV20-1 and J usage is TRBJ2-7; the D is unclear. This CDR3 region has 12 residues. Trimming shortened V by 3 bases and J by 2 bases, and 8 bases separated the two germline ends. Germline V CDR1 and CDR2: DFQATT, SNEGSKA (reference sequence).

This clonotype was seen repeatedly, ten times or more. This sequence joins TRBV20-1 and TRBJ2-7; TRBD1 aligns across 10 bases. J lost 3 bases, V lost 6 bases, and 8 bases had no gene match. Germline V gives CDR1 DFQATT, CDR2 SNEGSKA (reference sequence). The CDR3 spans 14 residues. The chain's CDR3 is CSALPGQGSYEQYF. In DNA, the CDR3 is TGCAGTGCGCTTCCGGGACAGGGGAGCTACGAGCAGTACTTC.

This clonotype appeared many times. The V and J genes are TRBV7-8 and TRBJ2-5; D is possibly TRBD1 or TRBD2 (5 bases each). This CDR3 region has 13 residues. Germline CDR1 and CDR2: SGHVS and FQNEAQ. Deletions cut 4 bases from V and 5 bases from J, with 11 bases between. CDR3 sequence (DNA): TGTGCCAGCAGCTGGGACCCCGGGGAGACCCAGTACTTC. This codes for CASSWDPGETQYF.

This clonotype has at least ten counts. The V and J genes are TRBV20-1 and TRBJ2-7; D remains unclear. This CDR3 comprises 15 residues. Per the germline V gene, CDR1 is DFQATT and CDR2 is SNEGSKA (reference sequence). V lost 0 bases and J 3 bases, leaving 15 bases between the germline ends. CDR3 in amino acids: CSARDSRGPNYEQYF. CDR3 DNA sequence: TGCAGTGCTAGAGATTCACGCGGACCTAACTACGAGCAGTACTTC.

This clonotype was seen repeatedly, ten times or more. The rearrangement joins TRBV5-4 to TRBJ2-1; TRBD1 might be the D (6 bases). Trimming took 0 bases from V and 3 from J, leaving 10 bases between them. Germline V gene lookup returns CDR1 SGHNT and CDR2 YYREEE (reference sequence). This CDR3 spans 15 amino acids. CDR3 bases: TGTGCCAGCAGCTTGGCGGGGACAAACTACAATGAGCAGTTCTTC. This translates into CASSLAGTNYNEQFF.

This chain uses TRBV29-1 with TRBJ2-7; 7 nucleotides line up with TRBD2. V lost 4 bases and J lost 0; bases outside the gene matches: 6. From germline, CDR1 is SQVTM and CDR2 ANQGSEA. The CDR3 is 14 residues long. The CDR3 loop is CSVALGDYSYEQYF. Written as DNA, the CDR3 is TGCAGCGTTGCCTTAGGGGACTACTCCTACGAGCAGTACTTC.

Comments on this clonotype: One base away lies a much larger clone, so this may be a sequencing read error. The gene calls are TRBV7-9 and TRBJ2-5; TRBD1 or TRBD2 may be the D gene (6 bases each). Germline V gives CDR1 SEHNR, CDR2 FQNEAQ (reference sequence). The CDR3 is made up of 15 amino acids. CDR3 DNA: TGTGCCAGCAGCTTCGGCGGGACACTCCAAGAGATCCAGTACTTC. This gives the protein CASSFGGTLQEIQYF.

This clonotype was recorded many times. The rearrangement links TRBV9 to TRBJ2-5, with a weak D call TRBD2 (6 bases). There are 14 residues in the CDR3. The germline V gene has CDR1 SGDLS and CDR2 YYNGEE. Trimming took off 4 bases at V and 0 bases at J, with 10 bases between the two ends. The CDR3 is CASSLEGNQETQYF. The CDR3 DNA is TGTGCCAGCAGCCTGGAGGGGAACCAAGAGACCCAGTACTTC.

This clonotype was detected ten times or more. V gene TRBV6-2 or TRBV6-3 combines with J gene TRBJ1-4; no clear D. This CDR3 is built from 14 residues. The germline V gene has CDR1 MNHEY and CDR2 SVGEGT. The V and J ends lost 0 bases and 5 bases respectively, with 7 bases between them. The CDR3 sequence is CASSYSDTNEKLFF. CDR3 bases: TGTGCCAGCAGTTACTCCGACACCAATGAAAAACTGTTTTTT.

This clonotype was seen ten or more times. This sequence joins TRBV29-1 and TRBJ2-1, with 8 positions matching TRBD2. Germline trimming cut 6 bases from V and 4 bases from J; bases unmatched to any gene: 11. In germline, CDR1 is SQVTM, CDR2 ANQGSEA. The CDR3 has 15 residues. CDR3 in DNA: TGCAGCGTCCCGGACTCTCGGGGGGGATACAATGAGCAGTTCTTC. Translating gives CSVPDSRGGYNEQFF.

This clonotype has at least ten counts. The chain joins TRBV24-1 to TRBJ2-2; no clear D gene. V lost 5 bases and J lost 0, with 12 bases in between. The CDR3 runs 16 residues. From germline, CDR1 is KGHDR and CDR2 SFDVKD. CDR3 coding DNA: TGTGCCACCAGTGCCAGCCCCCCGGCGAACACCGGGGAGCTGTTTTTT. Translation: CATSASPPANTGELFF.

This clonotype was detected many times. The chain carries TRBV29-1 and TRBJ2-1, with D possibly TRBD2 on 6 matching bases. The V gene lost 3 bases and the J gene lost 7 bases, with 7 bases spanning the gap. Germline assignment: CDR1 SQVTM and CDR2 ANQGSEA. This CDR3 is 11 amino acids long. DNA of the CDR3: TGCAGCGTTGAGGAGGGGAATGAGCAGTTCTTC. This gives the protein CSVEEGNEQFF.

In its sample, this clonotype was seen many times. The rearrangement links TRBV20-1 to TRBJ2-7; TRBD1 aligns across 7 bases. Trimming cost V 3 bases and J 2 bases; bases outside gene matches: 4. Germline V gives CDR1 DFQATT, CDR2 SNEGSKA (reference sequence). The CDR3 runs 13 residues. CDR3 DNA sequence: TGCAGTGCTAGCCCAGGGGGTCCCTACGAGCAGTACTTC. Protein: CSASPGGPYEQYF.

This clonotype occurred many times. This chain uses TRBV5-5 with TRBJ1-4; 7 nucleotides agree with TRBD1. Germline V gene data show CDR1 as SGHKS and CDR2 as YYEKEE (reference sequence). This CDR3 region has 15 residues. V was pared by 3 bases and J by 6 bases, with 8 bases of the junction left unmatched. CDR3 sequence: CASSSYTGAHEKLFF. The DNA of the CDR3 is TGTGCCAGCAGCTCCTACACAGGGGCCCATGAAAAACTGTTTTTT.

At least ten counts were recorded for this clonotype. The J gene is TRBJ2-2, the V gene TRBV10-3, with 8 nucleotides matching TRBD1. Germline values: CDR1 ENHRY, CDR2 SYGVKD. This CDR3 comprises 16 residues. V lost 1 base and J lost 1; bases outside the gene matches: 2. The CDR3 sequence is CAISEFGTGNTGELFF. CDR3 nucleotide sequence: TGTGCCATCAGTGAGTTCGGGACAGGGAACACCGGGGAGCTGTTTTTT.

This clonotype was found many times. CDR3 nucleotides: TGTGCCAGCAGTTTAAACACCGGGGAGCTGTTTTTT. It is translated as CASSLNTGELFF. J is TRBJ2-2 and V is TRBV6-5; no reliable D call. V gave up 4 bases and J gave up 2 bases, with 2 bases separating them. This CDR3 comprises 12 residues. Germline CDR1 and CDR2: MNHEY and SVGAGI.

This clonotype was seen repeatedly, ten times or more. This chain uses TRBV5-1 with TRBJ2-1; the D is unclear. V gave up 2 bases and J gave up 6 bases, with 12 bases separating them. This CDR3 has 14 residues. Germline V lookup: CDR1 SGHRS, CDR2 YFSETQ. In nucleotides, the CDR3 is TGCGCCAGCAGCTTAAGGGTCTACGGCAATGAGCAGTTCTTC. This translates into CASSLRVYGNEQFF. The whole variable domain, remainder taken from reference TRBV5-1 and TRBJ2-1, is KAGVTQTPRYLIKTRGQQVTLSCSPISGHRSVSWYQQTPGQGLQFLFEYFSETQRNKGNFPGRFSGRQFSNSRSEMNVSTLELGDSALYLCASSLRVYGNEQFFGPGTRLTVL.

V and J are TRBV7-3 and TRBJ2-1, with D maybe TRBD2 (6 bases). The CDR3 spans 15 residues. Germline V gene sequence: CDR1 SGHTA, CDR2 FQGTGA. V lost 4 bases and J lost 5, with 15 bases in between. The CDR3 reads CASSSRDSNNNEQFF. DNA for the CDR3: TGTGCCAGCAGCTCCCGGGACTCGAATAACAATGAGCAGTTCTTC. Looking up the rest from reference TRBV7-3 and TRBJ2-1 gives the full variable domain: GAGVSQTPSNKVTEKGKYVELRCDPISGHTALYWYRQSLGQGPEFLIYFQGTGAADDSGLPNDRFFAVRPEGSVSTLKIQRTERGDSAVYLCASSSRDSNNNEQFFGPGTRLTVL.

This clonotype turned up a few times. The DNA for the CDR3 is TGTGCCAGCAGCCCAAATACAGGGTCGAACATTCAGTACTTC. Residues: CASSPNTGSNIQYF. J is TRBJ2-4 and V is TRBV4-2; the D gene is possibly TRBD1 (6 bases). CDR3 length: 14 amino acids. Germline CDR1 is LGHNA and CDR2 is YNFKEQ. The germline V and J ends were trimmed by 4 bases and 7 bases, with 14 bases remaining between them.

Ten or more counts support this clonotype. V usage is TRBV21-1 and J usage is TRBJ2-1; the table's D call, TRBD2, has no DNA check behind it. TRBV21-1 is classified as a pseudogene. CDR3 length: 16 residues. CDR3 coding DNA: TGTGCCAGCAGCAAAGCAGTCCGGACCCCCCCGCGGGAGCAGTTCTTC. Its translation is CASSKAVRTPPREQFF.

This clonotype has ten or more counts. The chain couples TRBV19 to TRBJ2-1; D not resolved. The CDR3 extends over 12 amino acids. Germline-derived CDR1 and CDR2 are LNHDA and SQIVND (reference sequence). V was pared by 3 bases and J by 8 bases, with 8 bases between. This chain's CDR3 is CASSILRDEQFF. DNA for the CDR3: TGTGCCAGTAGTATTTTGAGAGATGAGCAGTTCTTC. Filled out from reference TRBV19 and TRBJ2-1, the complete variable domain reads DGGITQSPKYLFRKEGQNVTLSCEQNLNHDAMYWYRQDPGQGLRLIYYSQIVNDFQKGDIAEGYSVSREKKESFPLTVTSAQKNPTAFYLCASSILRDEQFFGPGTRLTVL.

This clonotype occurred many times. The rearrangement uses TRBV5-1 and TRBJ2-2; 7 positions agree with TRBD2. This CDR3 spans 16 amino acids. With V trimmed by 0 bases and J by 1 base, 3 bases remained unmatched. Germline CDR1 SGHRS, CDR2 YFSETQ. CDR3: CASSLVIAGNTGELFF. The CDR3, as DNA: TGCGCCAGCAGCTTGGTTATAGCGGGGAACACCGGGGAGCTGTTTTTT.

This clonotype was seen ten or more times. This chain joins TRBV6-2 or TRBV6-3 and TRBJ2-7; no clear D gene. The germline V gene encodes CDR1 MNHEY and CDR2 SVGEGT. The V gene lost 0 bases and the J gene lost 9 bases, with 9 bases spanning the gap. The CDR3 contains 12 residues. CDR3 in DNA: TGTGCCAGCAGTTACTCAACCGGCGGGCAGTACTTC. The encoded protein is CASSYSTGGQYF.

There are many counts of this clonotype. The chain links TRBV9 to TRBJ2-1; D tentatively reads TRBD1 or TRBD2 (5 bases each). The CDR3 extends over 15 amino acids. The V end was cut by 0 bases, the J end by 4 bases, with 11 bases between. Germline CDR1 and CDR2: SGDLS and YYNGEE. The CDR3 region is CASSVAGTLYNEQFF. The CDR3 DNA reads TGTGCCAGCAGCGTAGCAGGGACCCTTTACAATGAGCAGTTCTTC.

This clonotype was recorded at least ten times. The chain combines TRBV5-1 with TRBJ2-3, with 10 bases fitting TRBD2. CDR1 and CDR2 (germline): SGHRS, YFSETQ. This CDR3 is built from 18 residues. V dropped 0 bases and J dropped 0; count of bases not matched to a gene: 7. In DNA, the CDR3 is TGCGCCAGCAGCTTGGGGAAACTAGCGGGATATAGCACAGATACGCAGTATTTT. Protein: CASSLGKLAGYSTDTQYF.

This clonotype was observed many times. This sequence joins TRBV4-1 and TRBJ2-1; D remains unclear. This CDR3 contains 16 residues. The germline gives CDR1 MGHRA, CDR2 YSYEKL. V gave up 1 base and J gave up 0 bases, with 10 bases separating them. The DNA of the CDR3 is TGCGCCAGCAGCCAAGCCATCGCTAACTCCTACAATGAGCAGTTCTTC. This translates into CASSQAIANSYNEQFF.

This clonotype showed up many times. This chain links TRBV27 with TRBJ2-1; 14 nucleotides line up with TRBD2. CDR3 size: 16 residues. V dropped 4 bases and J dropped 7; count of bases not matched to a gene: 6. Germline V gene sequence: CDR1 MNHEY, CDR2 SMNVEV (reference sequence). CDR3 in DNA: TGTGCCAGCAGTTCCGGGACTAGCGGGAGAGGAAATGAGCAGTTCTTC. Encoded protein: CASSSGTSGRGNEQFF.

This clonotype was recorded many times. The rearrangement uses TRBV6-2 or TRBV6-3 and TRBJ1-1; possible D gene TRBD1, 5 bases. V lost 5 bases and J 1 base, leaving 17 bases between the germline ends. The CDR3 runs to 16 residues. Germline V CDR1 and CDR2: MNHEY, SVGEGT. In nucleotides, the CDR3 is TGTGCCAGCAGTATCCCGAGGGGTTCAGGGAACACTGAAGCTTTCTTT. As protein: CASSIPRGSGNTEAFF.

A note on this clonotype: A much more abundant neighbour one base away suggests this may be a read error. The V gene is TRBV5-1, the J gene TRBJ2-1, with 7 bases identical to TRBD2. This CDR3 comprises 14 residues. Germline V lookup: CDR1 SGHRS, CDR2 YFSETQ. CDR3 nucleotide sequence: TGCACCAGCAGCTTGGGGGGGTCCTACAATGAGCAGTTCTTC. It is translated as CTSSLGGSYNEQFF.

This clonotype was seen many times. The chain combines TRBV19 with TRBJ1-1; no clear D gene. V was clipped by 7 bases and J by 0 bases, with 9 bases between them. Looked up from germline, CDR1 is LNHDA and CDR2 is SQIVND (reference sequence). The CDR3 runs 13 residues. The CDR3 spells CASNEYMNTEAFF. In nucleotides, the CDR3 is TGTGCCAGTAATGAATACATGAACACTGAAGCTTTCTTT.